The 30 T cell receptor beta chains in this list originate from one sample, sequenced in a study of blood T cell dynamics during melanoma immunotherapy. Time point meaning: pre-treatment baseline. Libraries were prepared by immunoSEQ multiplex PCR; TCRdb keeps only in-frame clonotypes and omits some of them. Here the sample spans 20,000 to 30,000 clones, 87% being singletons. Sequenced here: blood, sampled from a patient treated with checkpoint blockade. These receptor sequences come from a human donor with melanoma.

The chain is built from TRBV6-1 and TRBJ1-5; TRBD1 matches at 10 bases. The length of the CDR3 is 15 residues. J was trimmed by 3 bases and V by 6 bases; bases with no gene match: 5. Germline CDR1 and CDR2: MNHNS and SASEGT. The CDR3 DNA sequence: TGTGCCAGCAGAACGGACAGGGGGGACAATCAGCCCCAGCATTTT. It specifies CASRTDRGDNQPQHF.

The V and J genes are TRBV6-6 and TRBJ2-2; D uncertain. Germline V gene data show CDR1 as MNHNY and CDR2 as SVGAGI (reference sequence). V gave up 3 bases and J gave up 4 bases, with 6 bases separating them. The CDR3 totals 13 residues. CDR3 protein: CASSYLVTGELFF. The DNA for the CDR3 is TGTGCCAGCAGTTATTTAGTCACCGGGGAGCTGTTTTTT.

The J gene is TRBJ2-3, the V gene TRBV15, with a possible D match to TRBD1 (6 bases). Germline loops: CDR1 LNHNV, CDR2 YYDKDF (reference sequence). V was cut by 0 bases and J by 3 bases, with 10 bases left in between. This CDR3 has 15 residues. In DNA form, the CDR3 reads TGTGCCACCAGCAGAGATTACAGGGAAACAGATACGCAGTATTTT. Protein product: CATSRDYRETDTQYF. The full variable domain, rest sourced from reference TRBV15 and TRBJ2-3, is DAMVIQNPRYQVTQFGKPVTLSCSQTLNHNVMYWYQQKSSQAPKLLFHYYDKDFNNEADTPDNFQSRRPNTSFCFLDIRSPGLGDTAMYLCATSRDYRETDTQYFGPGTRLTVL.

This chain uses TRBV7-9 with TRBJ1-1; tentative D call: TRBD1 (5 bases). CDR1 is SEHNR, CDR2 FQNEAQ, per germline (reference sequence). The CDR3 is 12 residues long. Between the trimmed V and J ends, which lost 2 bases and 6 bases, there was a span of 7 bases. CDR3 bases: TGTGCCAGCAGCTTAACGGGGGCTGAAGCTTTCTTT. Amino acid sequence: CASSLTGAEAFF.

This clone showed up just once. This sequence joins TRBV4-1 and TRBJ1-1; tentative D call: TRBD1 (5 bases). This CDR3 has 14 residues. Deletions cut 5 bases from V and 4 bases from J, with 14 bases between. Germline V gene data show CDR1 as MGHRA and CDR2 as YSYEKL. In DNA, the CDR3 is TGCGCCAGCAGCGTTTTATGGGGGGGCACTGAAGCTTTCTTT. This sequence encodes CASSVLWGGTEAFF.

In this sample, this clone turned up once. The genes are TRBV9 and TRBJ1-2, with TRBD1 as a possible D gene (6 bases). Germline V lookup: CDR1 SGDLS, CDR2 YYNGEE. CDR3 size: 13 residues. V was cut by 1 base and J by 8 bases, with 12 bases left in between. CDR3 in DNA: TGTGCCAGCAGCGTAAGCAGGGGTGGAGGCTACACCTTC. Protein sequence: CASSVSRGGGYTF.

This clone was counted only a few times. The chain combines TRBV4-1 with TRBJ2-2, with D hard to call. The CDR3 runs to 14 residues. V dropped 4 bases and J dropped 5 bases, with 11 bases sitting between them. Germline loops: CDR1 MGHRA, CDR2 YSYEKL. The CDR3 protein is CASSPPVGTGELFF. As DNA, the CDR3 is TGCGCCAGCAGCCCCCCTGTCGGGACCGGGGAGCTGTTTTTT.

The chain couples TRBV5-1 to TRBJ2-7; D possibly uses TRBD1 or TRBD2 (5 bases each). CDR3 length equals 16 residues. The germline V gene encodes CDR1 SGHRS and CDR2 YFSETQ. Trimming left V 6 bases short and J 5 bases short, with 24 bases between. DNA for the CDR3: TGCGCCAGCAAATCTGACTGGGGACGAACAGGTAACGAGCAGTACTTC. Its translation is CASKSDWGRTGNEQYF.

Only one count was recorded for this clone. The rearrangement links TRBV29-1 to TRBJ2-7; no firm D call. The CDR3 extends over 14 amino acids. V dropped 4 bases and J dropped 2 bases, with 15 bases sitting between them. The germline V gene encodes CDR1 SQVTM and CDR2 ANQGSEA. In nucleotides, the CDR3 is TGCAGCGTTGTGTTCCCCCGGCCCCCCTACGAGCAGTACTTC. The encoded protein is CSVVFPRPPYEQYF.

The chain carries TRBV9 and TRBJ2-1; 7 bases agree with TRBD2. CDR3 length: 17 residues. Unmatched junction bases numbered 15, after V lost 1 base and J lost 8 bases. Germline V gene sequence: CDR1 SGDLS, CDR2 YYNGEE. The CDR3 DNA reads TGTGCCAGCAGCGTACTCCCAGGACTAGGAAGGAGTGATGAGCAGTTCTTC. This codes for CASSVLPGLGRSDEQFF. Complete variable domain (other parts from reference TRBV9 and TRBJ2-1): DSGVTQTPKHLITATGQRVTLRCSPRSGDLSVYWYQQSLDQGLQFLIQYYNGEERAKGNILERFSAQQFPDLHSELNLSSLELGDSALYFCASSVLPGLGRSDEQFFGPGTRLTVL.

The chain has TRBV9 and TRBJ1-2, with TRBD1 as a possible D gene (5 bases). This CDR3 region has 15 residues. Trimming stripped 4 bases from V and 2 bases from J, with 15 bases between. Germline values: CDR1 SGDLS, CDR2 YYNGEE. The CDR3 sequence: CASSFRQIVNYGYTF. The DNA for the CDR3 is TGTGCCAGCAGCTTCCGACAGATAGTCAACTATGGCTACACCTTC.

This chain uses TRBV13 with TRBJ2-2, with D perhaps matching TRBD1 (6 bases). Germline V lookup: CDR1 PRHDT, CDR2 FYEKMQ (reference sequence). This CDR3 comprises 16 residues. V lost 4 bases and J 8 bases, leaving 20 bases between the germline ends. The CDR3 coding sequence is TGTGCCAGCAGCTCCGGTCGATACAGGGCGGCAGGGGAGCTGTTTTTT. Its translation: CASSSGRYRAAGELFF.

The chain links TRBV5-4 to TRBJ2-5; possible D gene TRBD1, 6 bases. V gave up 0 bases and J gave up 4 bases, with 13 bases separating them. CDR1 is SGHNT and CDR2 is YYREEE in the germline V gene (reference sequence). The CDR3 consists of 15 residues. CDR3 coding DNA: TGTGCCAGCAGCTTGGGAGGGGCAGGGGTAGAGACCCAGTACTTC. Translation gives CASSLGGAGVETQYF.

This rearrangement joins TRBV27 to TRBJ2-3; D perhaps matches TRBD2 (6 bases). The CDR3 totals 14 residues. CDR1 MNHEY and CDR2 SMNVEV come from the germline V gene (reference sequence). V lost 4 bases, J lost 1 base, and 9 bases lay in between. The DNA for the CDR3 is TGTGCCAGCAGTTGGACGGGAGGCACAGATACGCAGTATTTT. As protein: CASSWTGGTDTQYF.

In DNA form, the CDR3 reads TGTGCCAGCAGGCCCCTGGCGGGAGGGACAGATACGCAGTATTTT. It is translated as CASRPLAGGTDTQYF. The chain employs TRBV6-5 and TRBJ2-3, with 9 bases identical to TRBD2. After removal of 6 bases from V and 3 bases from J, the junction contained 7 bases not matched to a gene. Germline CDR1 MNHEY, CDR2 SVGAGI. This CDR3 contains 15 residues.

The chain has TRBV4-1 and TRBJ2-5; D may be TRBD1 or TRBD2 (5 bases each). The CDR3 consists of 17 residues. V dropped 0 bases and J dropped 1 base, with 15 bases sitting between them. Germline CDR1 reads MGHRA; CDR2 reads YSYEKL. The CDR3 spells CASSQEPGHNPQETQYF. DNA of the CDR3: TGCGCCAGCAGCCAAGAACCGGGGCACAATCCCCAAGAGACCCAGTACTTC.

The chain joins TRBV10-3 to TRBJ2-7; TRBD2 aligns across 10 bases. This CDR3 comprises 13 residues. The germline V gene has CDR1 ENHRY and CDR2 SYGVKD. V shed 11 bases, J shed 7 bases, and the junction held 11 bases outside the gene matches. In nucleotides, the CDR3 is TGTGCCGCAGGCACAATGACTAGCGGGGAGCAGTACTTC. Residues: CAAGTMTSGEQYF.

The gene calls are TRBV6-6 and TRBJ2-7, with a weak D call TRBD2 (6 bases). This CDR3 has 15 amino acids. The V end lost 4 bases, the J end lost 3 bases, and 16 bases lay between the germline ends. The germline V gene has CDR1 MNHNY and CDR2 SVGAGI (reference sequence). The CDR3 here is CASSSFGASDYEQYF. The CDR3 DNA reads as TGTGCCAGCAGTTCTTTCGGGGCTAGCGACTACGAGCAGTACTTC.

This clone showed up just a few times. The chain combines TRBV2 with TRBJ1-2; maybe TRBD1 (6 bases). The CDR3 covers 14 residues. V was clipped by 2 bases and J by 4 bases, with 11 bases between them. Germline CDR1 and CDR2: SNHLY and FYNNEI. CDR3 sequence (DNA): TGTGCCAGCAGTGAAATCGGGGGGCCCTATGGCTACACCTTC. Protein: CASSEIGGPYGYTF.

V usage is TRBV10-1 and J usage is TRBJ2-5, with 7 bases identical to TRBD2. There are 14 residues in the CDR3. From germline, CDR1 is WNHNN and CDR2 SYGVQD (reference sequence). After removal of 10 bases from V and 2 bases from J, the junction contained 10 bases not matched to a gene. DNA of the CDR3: TGCGCCACATCTGACAGCGGGGCGCAAGAGACCCAGTACTTC. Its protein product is CATSDSGAQETQYF.

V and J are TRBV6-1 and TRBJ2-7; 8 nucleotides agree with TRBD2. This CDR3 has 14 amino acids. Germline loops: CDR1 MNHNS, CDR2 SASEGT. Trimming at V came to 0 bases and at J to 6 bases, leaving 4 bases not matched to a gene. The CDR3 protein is CASSEAVSGIEQYF. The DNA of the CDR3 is TGTGCCAGCAGTGAAGCTGTTAGCGGGATCGAGCAGTACTTC.

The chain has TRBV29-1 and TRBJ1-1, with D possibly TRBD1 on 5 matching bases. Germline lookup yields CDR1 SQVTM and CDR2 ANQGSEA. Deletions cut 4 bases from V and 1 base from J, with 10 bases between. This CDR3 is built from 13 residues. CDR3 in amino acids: CSVAEGTNTEAFF. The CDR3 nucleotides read TGCAGCGTTGCCGAGGGGACGAACACTGAAGCTTTCTTT. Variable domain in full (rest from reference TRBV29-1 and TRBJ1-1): SAVISQKPSRDICQRGTSLTIQCQVDSQVTMMFWYRQQPGQSLTLIATANQGSEATYESGFVIDKFPISRPNLTFSTLTVSNMSPEDSSIYLCSVAEGTNTEAFFGQGTRLTVV.

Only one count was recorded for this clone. CDR3 loop: CASSQEPGRAGDIQYF. For the CDR3, the DNA is TGCGCCAGCAGCCAAGAGCCCGGCAGGGCGGGGGACATTCAGTACTTC. The chain links TRBV4-1 to TRBJ2-4; 7 bases fit TRBD2. The V segment lost 0 bases and the J segment 8 bases; nucleotides outside the gene matches: 10. Germline V gives CDR1 MGHRA, CDR2 YSYEKL. The CDR3 has 16 residues.

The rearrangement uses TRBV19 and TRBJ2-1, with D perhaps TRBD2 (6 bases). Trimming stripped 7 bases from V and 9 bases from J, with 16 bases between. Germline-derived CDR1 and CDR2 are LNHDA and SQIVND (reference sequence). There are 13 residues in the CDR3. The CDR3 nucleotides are TGTGCCAGTACCGCGACTAGTGGGGGTGAGCAGTTCTTC. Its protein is CASTATSGGEQFF.

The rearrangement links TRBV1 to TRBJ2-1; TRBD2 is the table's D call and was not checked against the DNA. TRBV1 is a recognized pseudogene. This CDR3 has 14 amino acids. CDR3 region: CTSTRDLRHNEQFF. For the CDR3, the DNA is TGCACCAGCACCCGGGATCTGCGGCACAATGAGCAGTTCTTC.

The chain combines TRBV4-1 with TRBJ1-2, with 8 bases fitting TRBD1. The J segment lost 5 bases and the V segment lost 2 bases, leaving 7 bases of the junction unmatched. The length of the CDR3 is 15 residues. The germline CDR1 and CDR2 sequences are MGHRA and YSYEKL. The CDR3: CASSQTDRGGYGYTF. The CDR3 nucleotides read TGCGCCAGCAGCCAAACCGACAGGGGCGGATATGGCTACACCTTC.

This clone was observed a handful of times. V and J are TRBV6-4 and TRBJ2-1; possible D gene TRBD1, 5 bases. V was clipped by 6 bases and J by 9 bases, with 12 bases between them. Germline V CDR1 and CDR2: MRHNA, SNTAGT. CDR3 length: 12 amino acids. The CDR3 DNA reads TGTGCCAGCAGGGGGCCCGCTCGTGAGCAGTTCTTC. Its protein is CASRGPAREQFF.

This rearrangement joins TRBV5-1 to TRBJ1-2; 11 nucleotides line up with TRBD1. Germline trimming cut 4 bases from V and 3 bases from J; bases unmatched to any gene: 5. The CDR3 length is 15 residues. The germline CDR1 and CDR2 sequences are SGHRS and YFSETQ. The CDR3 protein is CASSRGQGADYGYTF. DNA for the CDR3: TGCGCCAGCAGCAGAGGACAGGGGGCGGACTATGGCTACACCTTC.

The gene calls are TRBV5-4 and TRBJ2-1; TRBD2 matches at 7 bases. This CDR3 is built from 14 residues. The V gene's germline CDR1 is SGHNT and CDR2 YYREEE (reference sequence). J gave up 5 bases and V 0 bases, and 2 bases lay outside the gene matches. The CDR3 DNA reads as TGTGCCAGCAGCTTGGAACTAGCGAACAATGAGCAGTTCTTC. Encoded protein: CASSLELANNEQFF.

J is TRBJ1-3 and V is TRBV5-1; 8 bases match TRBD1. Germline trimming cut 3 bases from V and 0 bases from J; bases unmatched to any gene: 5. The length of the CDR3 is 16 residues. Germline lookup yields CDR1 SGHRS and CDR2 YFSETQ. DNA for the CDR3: TGCGCCAGCAGCTGGGGGGACAGGAGCTCTGGAAACACCATATATTTT. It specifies CASSWGDRSSGNTIYF.